The T cell receptor beta chain under discussion was sequenced for a study of blood T cell repertoires in COVID-19. Study-level information: COVID-19 samples from acute and convalescent phases originated in the United States, Italy and Spain. The analysed material was cDNA or gDNA that came from T cells, B-cell-depleted T cells, or PBMCs.

In the original analysis: Reference gene primer amplification yielded estimated nucleated cell counts. Data came from immunoSEQ multiplex PCR; TCRdb stores just in-frame clones and leaves some out. The V and J calls and clone size come from that table; D and trimming were worked out from the DNA. The top ten clones hold roughly 1.3% of a sample with some 150,000 clones, approximately 85% of them seen once. Germline V lookup: CDR1 PRHDT, CDR2 FYEKMQ (reference sequence). Trimming removed 3 bases from V and 8 bases from J, with 17 bases in between. The CDR3 is 15 residues long. Sequencing was done on a sample of peripheral blood. The TCR was taken from a man aged 55-75 years who had recovered from COVID-19. The chain is built from TRBV13 and TRBJ1-5; D gene uncertain. The CDR3 is CASSLGHGSREPQHF. DNA of the CDR3: TGTGCCAGCAGCTTGGGTCACGGGTCCCGGGAGCCCCAGCATTTT.